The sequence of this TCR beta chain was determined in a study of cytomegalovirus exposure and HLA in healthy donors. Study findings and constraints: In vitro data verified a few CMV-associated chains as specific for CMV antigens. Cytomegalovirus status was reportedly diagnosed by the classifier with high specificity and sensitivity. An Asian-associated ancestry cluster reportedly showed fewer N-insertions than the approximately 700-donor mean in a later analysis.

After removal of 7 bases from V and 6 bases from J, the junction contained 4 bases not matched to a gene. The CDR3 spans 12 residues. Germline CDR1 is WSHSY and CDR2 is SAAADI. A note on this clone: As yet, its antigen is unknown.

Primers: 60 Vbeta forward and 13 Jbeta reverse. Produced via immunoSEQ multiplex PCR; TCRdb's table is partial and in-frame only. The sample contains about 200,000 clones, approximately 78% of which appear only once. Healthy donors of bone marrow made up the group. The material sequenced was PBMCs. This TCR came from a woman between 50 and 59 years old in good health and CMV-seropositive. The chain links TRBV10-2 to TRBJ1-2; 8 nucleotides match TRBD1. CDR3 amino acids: CASTTGGHGYTF. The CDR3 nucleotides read TGCGCCAGCACCACAGGGGGACATGGCTACACCTTC.